This TCR beta chain was obtained from a study of post-analysis software for immune sequencing data (dated by TCRdb to the mid-2010s). Regarding the complete study: Relapsing-remitting, secondary progressive and progressive-relapsing multiple sclerosis were recorded as disease courses, and subtype annotation was lacking for some patients. The multiple sclerosis patient repertoires were compared with 10 to 12 previously published healthy control repertoires from donors aged 6 to 25 years. A subset of samples was prepared in parallel using single-end sample barcoding, then pooled and co-amplified after Illumina adapter ligation. What the research found in general, with its limitations: The control group was slightly older than the multiple sclerosis patient group. Direct clustering with F measure revealed strong co-clustering of samples prepared in the same batch, which led to a batch-effect correction. Compared with controls, multiple sclerosis patients had significantly lower normalized Chao1 diversity, a finding suggesting substantial peripheral T-cell clonal expansion.

The receptor library was made with PCR. The sequencer was an Illumina HiSeq 2500. Unique molecular identifiers were incorporated into TCR beta cDNA libraries to reduce PCR and sequencing biases. Some 500,000 cDNA molecules were obtained for every 1 to 10 million input T cells, so each molecule roughly corresponded to one T cell. The same protocol used for the earlier healthy control dataset was applied to prepare and sequence the patient libraries. Samples belonging to the same batch were prepared together, multiplexed and sequenced on a shared HiSeq lane. The paper's data handling went like this. Raw barcoded reads were processed with MIGEC, discarding single-read molecular identifier groups before consensus assembly and CDR3 extraction. Clonotype tables were post-analysed with VDJtools, normalizing diversity by down-sampling all datasets to the smallest sample size. In repertoire overlap clustering, CDR3 amino acid sequences, but not nucleotide sequences, were matched to correct batch-related cross-sample contamination. Clones were called with MiXCR by TCRdb after fastp trimmed the public reads at Q25, and only in-frame beta chains were retained. When rows share a CDR3 protein, they turn into one entry using the most common DNA and genes. The V and J calls were determined by TCRdb, not by the authors. In this sample the table shows about 680,000 distinct CDR3 sequences, 59% of which occur a single time. Approximately 11% of the sample belongs to the ten largest clones.

Comments on this clonotype: This clone's antigen is unknown. No much larger clone exists at a distance of one base, and base qualities are not known.

TCR beta repertoires were profiled from peripheral blood of approximately 13 young patients with multiple sclerosis to demonstrate the VDJtools post-analysis software. The patients with multiple sclerosis were children and adolescents between roughly 6 and 15 years of age. Sequencing was carried out using blood. This receptor was obtained from a girl aged 2 to 10 with multiple sclerosis.

CDR3 reads: CASSGRGRKNTEAFF. DNA sequence: TGTGCCAGCAGTGGCCGGGGGCGAAAGAACACTGAAGCTTTCTTT. Recombination connected TRBV2 to TRBJ1-1; the D gene is perhaps TRBD1, from 6 matching bases. The CDR3 covers 15 residues, taking in both the cysteine and the phenylalanine. Of all the DNA, just the CDR3 is kept, 45 bases in frame from base 1. From the germline V gene, CDR1 is SNHLY and CDR2 is FYNNEI. V was cut back by 4 bases and J by 1 base, leaving a gap of 13 bases between them.